Listed here are 16 T cell receptor beta chains from one sample, sequenced in a study of response to subunit inactivated influenza vaccine. TCRdb passed the RT-PCR reads through MiXCR, listing each CDR3 protein once. The sample comprises a few hundred thousand distinct CDR3 sequences, 11% of which are singletons, and approximately 11% rests with the top ten. These data were likewise used in another study, on T cells expressing NK-cell markers. That report notes: The cDNA for TCR beta came from 5'RACE template switching with UMIs.

The material sequenced was PBMCs from blood, taken on the day of vaccination. Receptors originate from a man aged 50 to 59 who received an inactivated influenza vaccine.

This chain connects TRBV7-9 to TRBJ2-7, with TRBD1 matching over 9 bases. V gave up 4 bases and J gave up 6 bases; unmatched junction bases: 7. This CDR3 is 14 amino acids long. CDR1 and CDR2 from the germline V gene are SEHNR and FQNEAQ (reference sequence). This chain's CDR3 is CASSYPGQGFEQYF. In DNA, the CDR3 is TGTGCCAGCAGCTATCCGGGACAGGGCTTCGAGCAGTACTTC.

The table lists this clonotype with a few counts. The V and J genes are TRBV12-3 or TRBV12-4 and TRBJ2-2; 10 positions agree with TRBD2. The CDR3 length is 14 residues. J gave up 8 bases and V 3 bases, and 3 bases lay outside the gene matches. CDR3 in DNA: TGTGCCAGCAGTTTCCTAGCGGGGGAAGGGGAGCTGTTTTTT. Translated, it gives CASSFLAGEGELFF.

This clonotype was detected ten times or more. The chain recombines TRBV20-1 with TRBJ2-1, with D tentatively TRBD1 or TRBD2 (5 bases each). The germline V and J ends were trimmed by 3 bases and 0 bases, with 15 bases remaining between them. Germline V CDR1 and CDR2: DFQATT, SNEGSKA (reference sequence). This CDR3 is 16 amino acids long. The CDR3 protein is CSARRSGRSSYNEQFF. The CDR3 DNA is TGCAGTGCTAGGAGGTCGGGACGATCCTCCTACAATGAGCAGTTCTTC.

Ten or more counts support this clonotype. The rearrangement links TRBV4-2 to TRBJ2-7; TRBD1 aligns across 8 bases. There are 15 residues in the CDR3. Germline-derived CDR1 and CDR2 are LGHNA and YNFKEQ. Germline trimming cut 1 base from V and 3 bases from J; bases unmatched to any gene: 5. The CDR3 region is CASSQVGQGGYEQYF. The CDR3, as DNA: TGTGCCAGCAGCCAAGTTGGACAGGGCGGCTACGAGCAGTACTTC.

The rearrangement joins TRBV5-1 to TRBJ1-1; D remains ambiguous. Germline V gene data show CDR1 as SGHRS and CDR2 as YFSETQ. Deletions cut 0 bases from V and 0 bases from J, with 9 bases between. This CDR3 is 15 amino acids long. CDR3 amino acids: CASSLDGKLNTEAFF. The CDR3 coding sequence is TGCGCCAGCAGCTTGGATGGGAAACTGAACACTGAAGCTTTCTTT.

The genes are TRBV5-1 and TRBJ2-6, with a tentative D call TRBD1 (6 bases). V was shortened by 2 bases and J by 3 bases, with 9 bases between the two germline ends. CDR1 and CDR2 from the germline V gene are SGHRS and YFSETQ. The CDR3 extends over 15 amino acids. CDR3 in amino acids: CASSFAGVGANVLTF. The CDR3 nucleotides read TGCGCCAGCAGCTTCGCAGGGGTTGGGGCCAACGTCCTGACTTTC. Looking up the rest from reference TRBV5-1 and TRBJ2-6 gives the full variable domain: KAGVTQTPRYLIKTRGQQVTLSCSPISGHRSVSWYQQTPGQGLQFLFEYFSETQRNKGNFPGRFSGRQFSNSRSEMNVSTLELGDSALYLCASSFAGVGANVLTFGAGSRLTVL.

The table lists this clonotype with many counts. The CDR3 DNA reads TGTGCCAGCAGTGAGCAGGGCTCCTACGAGCAGTACTTC. It yields the protein CASSEQGSYEQYF. The chain carries TRBV6-1 and TRBJ2-7, with D maybe TRBD1 (5 bases). V lost 3 bases to trimming and J lost 0 bases, with 6 bases between them. Per germline, CDR1 MNHNS and CDR2 SASEGT. The CDR3 length is 13 residues.

This clonotype was seen a few times. The chain employs TRBV7-2 and TRBJ2-3, with TRBD1 matching 7 bases. The CDR3 has 17 residues. CDR1 and CDR2 from the germline V gene are SGHTA and FQGNSA. With 5 bases clipped from V and 1 base from J, the junction kept 12 bases outside the gene matches. The CDR3 loop reads CASSKQTGFTRTDTQYF. For the CDR3, the DNA is TGTGCCAGCAGCAAACAGACAGGGTTTACACGCACAGATACGCAGTATTTT.

This clonotype has a handful of counts. The J gene is TRBJ2-7, the V gene TRBV2; D is uncertain. V was trimmed by 3 bases and J by 2 bases, leaving 11 bases between them. The CDR3 loop spans 14 amino acids. From germline, CDR1 is SNHLY and CDR2 FYNNEI. CDR3: CASSDWQVAYEQYF. In DNA, the CDR3 is TGTGCCAGCAGTGACTGGCAGGTAGCCTACGAGCAGTACTTC.

This clonotype was observed a handful of times. The gene calls are TRBV24-1 and TRBJ2-3, with 8 bases matching TRBD2. After removal of 9 bases from V and 3 bases from J, the junction contained 4 bases not matched to a gene. This CDR3 has 13 residues. Germline CDR1 is KGHDR and CDR2 is SFDVKD. The CDR3 loop reads CATRASGTDTQYF. The CDR3 DNA reads TGTGCCACCCGGGCTAGCGGGACAGATACGCAGTATTTT.

The sample holds many counts of this clonotype. The genes are TRBV7-9 and TRBJ2-1; TRBD2 is a possible D gene (6 bases). Trimming pared 5 bases from V and 7 bases from J, leaving 18 bases between. Germline CDR1 is SEHNR and CDR2 is FQNEAQ (reference sequence). The CDR3 contains 15 residues. CDR3 nucleotide sequence: TGTGCCAGCAGCATCCTTACACTAGCCGGGAATGAGCAGTTCTTC. Translated: CASSILTLAGNEQFF.

This clonotype was seen more than once but under ten times. V usage is TRBV7-2 and J usage is TRBJ2-1; TRBD2 agrees at 9 bases. CDR3 size: 15 residues. Germline V CDR1 and CDR2: SGHTA, FQGNSA. V was pared by 5 bases and J by 7 bases, with 9 bases of the junction left unmatched. This CDR3 reads CASSPSGTRVNEQFF. The CDR3 DNA follows: TGTGCCAGCAGCCCTAGCGGGACCCGCGTGAATGAGCAGTTCTTC.

This clonotype was found a few times. This chain links TRBV4-3 with TRBJ2-3; D unclear. Trimming stripped 0 bases from V and 6 bases from J, with 10 bases between. The CDR3 contains 14 residues. CDR1 and CDR2 (germline): LGHNA, YSLEER. The CDR3 reads CASSQDLFADTQYF. The CDR3 coding sequence is TGCGCCAGCAGCCAAGATTTATTTGCGGATACGCAGTATTTT.

This clonotype was counted at least ten times. This sequence joins TRBV7-2 and TRBJ2-3; 11 bases are a match to TRBD2. Trimming removed 3 bases from V and 6 bases from J; junction bases left unmatched: 8. CDR3 length: 16 residues. CDR1 SGHTA and CDR2 FQGNSA come from the germline V gene. In nucleotides, the CDR3 is TGTGCCAGCAGCTTGAGGAGACTAGCGGGGAAGGATACGCAGTATTTT. This translates into CASSLRRLAGKDTQYF. Full variable domain (missing parts from reference TRBV7-2 and TRBJ2-3): GAGVSQSPSNKVTEKGKDVELRCDPISGHTALYWYRQSLGQGLEFLIYFQGNSAPDKSGLPSDRFSAERTGGSVSTLTIQRTQQEDSAVYLCASSLRRLAGKDTQYFGPGTRLTVL.

The chain combines TRBV5-1 with TRBJ2-1; 10 nucleotides align to TRBD2. Trimming cost V 0 bases and J 0 bases; bases outside gene matches: 12. The CDR3 has 20 amino acids. Per germline, CDR1 SGHRS and CDR2 YFSETQ. The CDR3 DNA sequence: TGCGCCAGCAGCTTGGCCTCTAGCGGGGGCCGCAGGAGCTCCTACAATGAGCAGTTCTTC. It codes for CASSLASSGGRRSSYNEQFF.

Many counts were recorded for this clonotype. J is TRBJ1-1 and V is TRBV12-3 or TRBV12-4; D unclear. V was clipped by 3 bases and J by 5 bases, with 10 bases between them. The length of the CDR3 is 13 residues. The CDR3 is CASSFARITEAFF. DNA for the CDR3: TGTGCCAGCAGTTTTGCACGGATAACTGAAGCTTTCTTT.